This T cell receptor (beta chain) was sequenced for a study of T cell repertoires in cytomegalovirus infection. At the level of the study: CMV epitopes that were recently identified and HLA-C-restricted were used alongside well-studied HLA-B-restricted ones. It can be stated that public TCR beta signatures indicated CMV infection as well as a matching HLA type. Study-wide points: Summed frequency of public TCR beta families distinguished CMV carriers with the relevant HLA. Ex vivo responses were dominated by HLA-C-restricted CMV-specific TCR beta clonotypes.

On this clonotype itself: Its antigen is not known.

TCRdb reanalysed the reads using MiXCR and keeps one entry per CDR3 protein. The repertoire holds some 900,000 distinct CDR3 sequences, with around a third as singletons. Trimming took off 1 base at V and 2 bases at J, with 8 bases between the two ends. CDR3 length equals 14 residues. Germline V CDR1 and CDR2: SGHDT, YYEEEE. The V call is TRBV5-6, the J call TRBJ2-3; maybe TRBD1 (5 bases). This sequence originates from a human donor in good health (CMV status not recorded). Some clones in this sample may be carry-over from other donors' samples. The material sequenced was cultured CD8+ T cells from PBMCs, taken from culture after CMV antigen stimulation. The CDR3 protein is CASSLIQDTDTQYF. The CDR3 DNA reads TGTGCCAGCAGCTTGATACAGGACACAGATACGCAGTATTTT.